The 29 T cell receptor beta chains reported below all come from one sample, sequenced in a study of cytomegalovirus exposure and HLA in healthy donors. This PCR relied on a set of 60 Vbeta primers and 13 Jbeta primers. Sequenced by immunoSEQ multiplex PCR; TCRdb stores in-frame clones only, minus some. The clone table shows fewer than 60,000 clones, with the ten largest holding approximately 7%. Sample: PBMCs. The receptor set was obtained from a woman in her thirties or forties in good health and CMV-seronegative.

V gene TRBV9 combines with J gene TRBJ2-1; 11 positions match TRBD2. CDR1 is SGDLS and CDR2 is YYNGEE in the germline V gene. The CDR3 loop spans 14 amino acids. J was trimmed by 8 bases and V by 3 bases; bases with no gene match: 4. The DNA for the CDR3 is TGTGCCAGCAGCGCCCTACTAGCGGGAGATGAGCAGTTCTTC. Encoded protein: CASSALLAGDEQFF. The complete variable domain, with remaining parts taken from reference TRBV9 and TRBJ2-1, reads DSGVTQTPKHLITATGQRVTLRCSPRSGDLSVYWYQQSLDQGLQFLIQYYNGEERAKGNILERFSAQQFPDLHSELNLSSLELGDSALYFCASSALLAGDEQFFGPGTRLTVL.

V is TRBV4-3 and J is TRBJ2-1; D is ambiguous. Trimming shortened V by 4 bases and J by 12 bases, and 19 bases separated the two germline ends. The length of the CDR3 is 14 residues. Germline lookup yields CDR1 LGHNA and CDR2 YSLEER. In DNA, the CDR3 is TGCGCCAGCAGCCGCTACGCGGATAATGAGTCGCAGTTCTTC. Protein: CASSRYADNESQFF.

CDR3 in amino acids: CASSTRGLGNTIYF. The DNA for the CDR3 is TGTGCCAGTAGTACCAGGGGGCTCGGAAACACCATATATTTT. The V gene is TRBV19, the J gene TRBJ1-3, with 8 positions matching TRBD1. Germline assignment: CDR1 LNHDA and CDR2 SQIVND (reference sequence). With 4 bases clipped from V and 4 bases from J, the junction kept 3 bases outside the gene matches. The CDR3 spans 14 residues.

This chain uses TRBV18 with TRBJ2-4; 8 bases align to TRBD1. There are 16 residues in the CDR3. Trimming took 6 bases from V and 0 from J; bases not matched to a gene: 7. Germline V lookup: CDR1 KGHSH, CDR2 LQKENI. The CDR3 nucleotides are TGTGCCAGCTCGCTCGGGACAGGAGTAGCCAAAAACATTCAGTACTTC. The encoded protein is CASSLGTGVAKNIQYF.

The V and J genes are TRBV27 and TRBJ2-2, with unresolved D. Germline lookup yields CDR1 MNHEY and CDR2 SMNVEV (reference sequence). This CDR3 is built from 13 residues. V was cut by 6 bases and J by 0 bases, with 5 bases left in between. CDR3 DNA sequence: TGTGCCAGCAGGGAGTCGAACACCGGGGAGCTGTTTTTT. Protein: CASRESNTGELFF.

J is TRBJ2-7 and V is TRBV6-6; TRBD1 aligns across 10 bases. Germline trimming cut 7 bases from V and 4 bases from J; bases unmatched to any gene: 7. Germline CDR1 and CDR2: MNHNY and SVGAGI (reference sequence). The length of the CDR3 is 14 residues. This chain's CDR3 is CASNRQGAAYEQYF. CDR3 nucleotides: TGTGCCAGCAACCGACAGGGGGCAGCGTACGAGCAGTACTTC.

V usage is TRBV28 and J usage is TRBJ1-1; D is possibly TRBD1 (6 bases). V lost 3 bases and J 2 bases, leaving 16 bases between the germline ends. Looked up from germline, CDR1 is MDHEN and CDR2 is SYDVKM. The CDR3 loop spans 16 amino acids. In nucleotides, the CDR3 is TGTGCCAGCAGTTTGAAACAGGGCGTCCCAAACACTGAAGCTTTCTTT. It codes for CASSLKQGVPNTEAFF.

The chain couples TRBV6-5 to TRBJ1-1; no clear D. Germline V gene data show CDR1 as MNHEY and CDR2 as SVGAGI. The CDR3 is made up of 13 amino acids. V gave up 6 bases and J gave up 1 base, with 9 bases separating them. The CDR3 loop is CASSLAPNTEAFF. DNA for the CDR3: TGTGCCAGCAGCCTGGCCCCGAACACTGAAGCTTTCTTT.

For the CDR3, the DNA is TGTGCCAGCAGTTCAGGGGGAAGTGAGGGAAACACCATATATTTT. Its translation: CASSSGGSEGNTIYF. The chain recombines TRBV6-5 with TRBJ1-3; TRBD1 aligns across 7 bases. Germline V CDR1 and CDR2: MNHEY, SVGAGI. The CDR3 has 15 amino acids. V dropped 4 bases and J dropped 4; count of bases not matched to a gene: 7.

The chain combines TRBV15 with TRBJ1-1; TRBD1 is a possible D gene (6 bases). V was pared by 0 bases and J by 1 base, with 9 bases between. This CDR3 contains 15 residues. CDR1 and CDR2 from the germline V gene are LNHNV and YYDKDF (reference sequence). The DNA of the CDR3 is TGTGCCACCAGCAGAGATGGACAGCCGAACACTGAAGCTTTCTTT. Translating gives CATSRDGQPNTEAFF.

The chain joins TRBV6-5 to TRBJ1-6; the D gene is possibly TRBD1 (5 bases). CDR1 is MNHEY, CDR2 SVGAGI, per germline. The CDR3 extends over 14 amino acids. V was trimmed by 0 bases and J by 7 bases, leaving 7 bases between them. The CDR3 reads CASSYSGGNSPLHF. CDR3 DNA: TGTGCCAGCAGTTACTCGGGGGGAAATTCACCCCTCCACTTT.

In regard to this clone: Mismatch with germline at one junction end may stem from a read error. The V call is TRBV29-1, the J call TRBJ2-5; D may be TRBD1 (5 bases). CDR1 and CDR2 (germline): SQVTM, ANQGSEA. The CDR3 covers 13 residues. The CDR3 region has the DNA TGCAGCGTTGAAGGGGTAGGGGCGGAGAACCAGTACTTC. Encoded protein: CSVEGVGAENQYF. The full variable domain, rest sourced from reference TRBV29-1 and TRBJ2-5, is SAVISQKPSRDICQRGTSLTIQCQVDSQVTMMFWYRQQPGQSLTLIATANQGSEATYESGFVIDKFPISRPNLTFSTLTVSNMSPEDSSIYLCSVEGVGAENQYFGPGTRLLVL.

This chain joins TRBV2 and TRBJ2-5; TRBD2 matches 10 bases. V was pared by 6 bases and J by 4 bases, with 5 bases of the junction left unmatched. CDR3 length: 14 residues. CDR1 and CDR2 (germline): SNHLY, FYNNEI. The CDR3 nucleotides read TGTGCCAGCAGAGTAGCGGGGGGAAGAGAGACCCAGTACTTC. This encodes CASRVAGGRETQYF.

The CDR3 spells CASSPPTSGIRETQYF. CDR3 bases: TGTGCCAGCTCACCACCGACTAGCGGGATCCGGGAGACCCAGTACTTC. This chain connects TRBV18 to TRBJ2-5, with 11 bases that match TRBD2. The germline CDR1 and CDR2 sequences are KGHSH and LQKENI. The V segment lost 0 bases and the J segment 5 bases; nucleotides outside the gene matches: 5. This CDR3 has 16 amino acids.

The chain is built from TRBV6-5 and TRBJ2-5, with 9 bases that match TRBD2. CDR3 length: 16 residues. The germline V gene has CDR1 MNHEY and CDR2 SVGAGI. The J segment lost 1 base and the V segment lost 2 bases, leaving 5 bases of the junction unmatched. CDR3 sequence reads: CASSYHPRGGQETQYF. The CDR3 nucleotides read TGTGCCAGCAGTTACCACCCGCGGGGGGGCCAAGAGACCCAGTACTTC.

V gene TRBV4-2 combines with J gene TRBJ2-1; unclear D gene. The germline V gene encodes CDR1 LGHNA and CDR2 YNFKEQ. The V and J ends lost 4 bases and 7 bases respectively, with 14 bases between them. The CDR3 spans 14 residues. CDR3: CASSPLSLGNEQFF. The CDR3 DNA follows: TGTGCCAGCAGCCCGCTCTCTCTCGGGAATGAGCAGTTCTTC.

The chain has TRBV4-3 and TRBJ1-4, with 11 bases identical to TRBD1. Germline loops: CDR1 LGHNA, CDR2 YSLEER. CDR3 length equals 15 residues. V shed 4 bases, J shed 4 bases, and the junction held 2 bases outside the gene matches. The chain's CDR3 is CASSRGTGGNEKLFF. For the CDR3, the DNA is TGCGCCAGCAGCCGCGGGACAGGGGGTAATGAAAAACTGTTTTTT.

The chain combines TRBV25-1 with TRBJ2-1, with D uncertain. The CDR3 sequence is 11 residues long. The germline V and J ends were trimmed by 2 bases and 9 bases, with 5 bases remaining between them. Looked up from germline, CDR1 is MGHDK and CDR2 is SYGVNS. CDR3 sequence reads: CASSEVGEQFF. The CDR3 nucleotides are TGTGCCAGCAGTGAAGTCGGTGAGCAGTTCTTC.

As for this clone: Compared with germline, one end of the junction differs, possibly owing to a read error. The genes are TRBV18 and TRBJ2-3, with 15 bases matching TRBD2. Per germline, CDR1 KGHSH and CDR2 LQKENI. This CDR3 spans 17 amino acids. The CDR3 spells CASSPPGLAGGTDKQYF. CDR3 nucleotides: TGTGCCAGCTCACCCCCGGGACTAGCGGGGGGCACAGATAAGCAGTATTTT.

This chain joins TRBV6-5 and TRBJ2-7, with 7 bases identical to TRBD2. The CDR3 contains 16 residues. V lost 2 bases, J lost 4 bases, and 11 bases stayed unmatched. Germline-derived CDR1 and CDR2 are MNHEY and SVGAGI. Here the CDR3 DNA reads TGTGCCAGCAGTTACGGGATATCAGCGGGACTTTACGAGCAGTACTTC. This translates into CASSYGISAGLYEQYF.

This chain joins TRBV18 and TRBJ2-7; a weak D match, TRBD1 (7 bases). Germline V lookup: CDR1 KGHSH, CDR2 LQKENI. V was clipped by 5 bases and J by 3 bases, with 11 bases between them. This CDR3 has 13 amino acids. The CDR3: CASSAGQHYEQYF. The CDR3, as DNA: TGTGCCAGCTCAGCGGGACAGCACTACGAGCAGTACTTC.

The rearrangement joins TRBV18 to TRBJ1-1; TRBD1 matches 7 bases. Germline V gives CDR1 KGHSH, CDR2 LQKENI. The CDR3 consists of 16 residues. With 3 bases clipped from V and 5 bases from J, the junction kept 12 bases outside the gene matches. The CDR3 loop is CASSPEEGGLRTEAFF. The DNA of the CDR3 is TGTGCCAGCTCACCTGAAGAAGGGGGCCTCAGGACTGAAGCTTTCTTT.

This rearrangement joins TRBV28 to TRBJ1-2; 11 bases fit TRBD1. This CDR3 spans 18 amino acids. Germline V gives CDR1 MDHEN, CDR2 SYDVKM. V was clipped by 6 bases and J by 0 bases; unmatched bases: 12. The CDR3 sequence: CASSSTPGQGGSNYGYTF. CDR3 bases: TGTGCCAGCAGCTCTACACCGGGACAGGGGGGTTCTAACTATGGCTACACCTTC.

The chain combines TRBV5-1 with TRBJ2-1; D may be TRBD1 (5 bases). Germline assignment: CDR1 SGHRS and CDR2 YFSETQ. This CDR3 is built from 17 residues. V dropped 1 base and J dropped 2 bases, with 16 bases sitting between them. The CDR3 bases are TGCGCCAGCAGCTTGTCTTCCCGACAGCTGACCTACAATGAGCAGTTCTTC. Its protein product is CASSLSSRQLTYNEQFF.

As regards this clone: Other DNA sequences of this sample code for an identical CDR3. The chain employs TRBV9 and TRBJ2-3; 8 bases match TRBD2. The V segment lost 2 bases and the J segment 1 base; nucleotides outside the gene matches: 6. The length of the CDR3 is 16 residues. Germline V gene lookup returns CDR1 SGDLS and CDR2 YYNGEE. Written as DNA, the CDR3 is TGTGCCAGCAGCGTCTCTGCGGGAGGAGGCACAGATACGCAGTATTTT. Translating it yields CASSVSAGGGTDTQYF.

The chain is built from TRBV30 and TRBJ1-1, with 7 bases that match TRBD1. The CDR3 extends over 21 amino acids. CDR1 and CDR2 (germline): GTSNPN, SVGIG (reference sequence). J gave up 0 bases and V 3 bases, and 25 bases lay outside the gene matches. CDR3 loop: CAWRGDSGQMLTEMVNTEAFF. The CDR3 DNA reads as TGTGCCTGGAGGGGGGACTCGGGACAGATGCTAACCGAGATGGTGAACACTGAAGCTTTCTTT.

The chain employs TRBV7-2 and TRBJ1-6; 9 nucleotides align to TRBD1. Germline-derived CDR1 and CDR2 are SGHTA and FQGNSA. The V and J ends lost 5 bases and 9 bases, in that order; junction bases with no gene match: 11. The CDR3 has 16 amino acids. The CDR3 loop reads CASSRWQGQGGSPLHF. CDR3 nucleotide sequence: TGTGCCAGCAGCCGATGGCAGGGACAGGGTGGTTCACCCCTCCACTTT.

V is TRBV5-1 and J is TRBJ2-1; tentatively, D is TRBD1 (6 bases). The ends were cut back, 5 bases at V and 3 bases at J, with 15 bases in the middle. The germline V gene has CDR1 SGHRS and CDR2 YFSETQ. The CDR3 covers 15 residues. The CDR3 nucleotides read TGCGCCAGCAGTAGGGACACCGACCTCTACAATGAGCAGTTCTTC. This gives the protein CASSRDTDLYNEQFF.

In nucleotides, the CDR3 is TGTGCCAGCAGTTCCGTGCCCCTACAGGCTTGGGGGCAGTTCTTC. Translated: CASSSVPLQAWGQFF. This chain links TRBV28 with TRBJ2-1; a possible D gene is TRBD1 (5 bases). The germline CDR1 and CDR2 sequences are MDHEN and SYDVKM. The germline V and J ends were trimmed by 4 bases and 12 bases, with 22 bases remaining between them. The CDR3 loop spans 15 amino acids. Filled out from reference TRBV28 and TRBJ2-1, the complete variable domain reads DVKVTQSSRYLVKRTGEKVFLECVQDMDHENMFWYRQDPGLGLRLIYFSYDVKMKEKGDIPEGYSVSREKKERFSLILESASTNQTSMYLCASSSVPLQAWGQFFGPGTRLTVL.